This T cell receptor beta chain was obtained from a study of PD-L1 blockade in urothelial cancer. Whole-study context: Once treatment had started, blood was analyzed at 3 weeks (second dose) and again at 6 weeks. Study-level findings and limits: Clones that were tumor-associated expanded more in the blood of durable-benefit patients at 3 weeks.

Using immunoSEQ multiplex PCR, the repertoire was profiled, and TCRdb retains in-frame clones only, with some absent. The sample gives 53,000 or so clones, approximately 84% of which show up once; about a sixth is in the top ten. As for this clone: Its target is not known.

With 0 bases removed from V and 6 bases from J, the gap between germline ends came to 12 bases. This CDR3 contains 15 residues. The germline V gene encodes CDR1 SGHTS and CDR2 YDEGEE. Specimen: PBMCs, collected around atezolizumab (anti-PD-L1) treatment. The TCR sequence derives from a man in his sixties with urothelial cancer. The chain employs TRBV5-8 and TRBJ2-2; D gene ambiguous. The CDR3 is CASSLAGLYAGELFF. The CDR3 coding sequence is TGTGCCAGCAGCTTGGCAGGTTTATACGCCGGGGAGCTGTTTTTT.